The clone carrying this T cell receptor beta chain is a singleton in its sample. Its antigen is currently unknown. The data belong to a study of vaccination effects on CD4 cells after COVID-19. Generated by immunoSEQ multiplex PCR, the TCRdb table keeps only in-frame clones and is missing some. The profile shows 25,000 or so clones, around 71% of them singletons. The CDR3 runs to 15 residues. Deletions cut 4 bases from V and 0 bases from J, with 11 bases between. Germline CDR1 is SGHTS and CDR2 is YDEGEE. Antigen-specific CD4+ T cells were first expanded with viral peptide pools by the ViraFEST assay and only then sequenced. It was after around eleven days of culture that CD4+ T cells were isolated. No vaccinee had earlier SARS-CoV-2 infection, and nucleocapsid antibodies were negative. A few million PBMC per well received approximately 10 IU/ml IL-2 and approximately 10 ug/ml peptides in culture. Cultures got half-medium changes with IL-2 on days 3 and 7.

The sequences come from CD4+ T cells from PBMCs cultured with HCoV-OC43 spike peptides, collected before COVID-19 vaccination. The subset was: HCoV-OC43 spike overlapping peptide pool stimulation. The genes are TRBV5-8 and TRBJ1-5; D not certain. The receptor was isolated from a human donor who received a COVID-19 vaccine. The CDR3 reads CASSPGRISNQPQHF. The DNA of the CDR3 is TGTGCCAGCAGCCCCGGGAGAATTAGCAATCAGCCCCAGCATTTT.